The source of this TCR beta chain is a study of T cell responses to AZD1222 COVID-19 vaccine. The assay was immunoSEQ multiplex PCR, and TCRdb's table has in-frame clones only and misses some. This sample has 100,000 to 110,000 clones, with about 90% found just once. Study-wide results and caveats: Nearly half of spike-specific TCRs reportedly go after variant regions that carry no mutations. CD4 TCRs covered the whole spike, strongest at regions 160-218 and 743-854. With two AZD1222 doses given, Spike-specific TCR breadth and depth both rose.

This clone turned up a few times. Its matching antigen is unknown. CDR3 size: 14 residues. Per germline, CDR1 SNHLY and CDR2 FYNNEI. The ends were cut back, 6 bases at V and 0 bases at J, with 12 bases in the middle. V is TRBV2 and J is TRBJ2-7, with a tentative D call TRBD1 (5 bases). This receptor was taken from an adult in good health. The sequencing used peripheral blood, collected on day 0 of MenACWY control vaccination. CDR3 protein: CASRERQSSYEQYF. In nucleotides, the CDR3 is TGTGCCAGCAGGGAACGACAGAGCTCCTACGAGCAGTACTTC.